Shown below are 22 T cell receptor beta chains from a single sample sequenced in a study of blood T cell repertoires in COVID-19 (dated by TCRdb to about 2020). Libraries were built with the immunoSEQ multiplex PCR assay. Drawn from immuneACCESS, this table holds only the in-frame rearrangements with V and J called that TCRdb kept. Clones are partly lost; checked studies trace under half to an unresolved V gene and leave the rest unexplained. In all, the sample holds over 200,000 clones, and 81% of those were seen once. 8% to 9% of the sample is held by the ten biggest clonotypes. Material for sequencing was PBMCs or T cells enriched from blood (not recorded which). All receptors derive from a woman aged 45-65 years with acute COVID-19.

This clone has only one observation. The chain couples TRBV19 to TRBJ2-7, with TRBD2 matching over 7 bases. The V gene's germline CDR1 is LNHDA and CDR2 SQIVND (reference sequence). J lost 6 bases, V lost 6 bases, and 14 bases had no gene match. The CDR3 has 15 amino acids. The CDR3 DNA follows: TGTGCCAGTAGCCTGCGGGTTGCGGGAGCCGGCGAGCAGTACTTC. Translation: CASSLRVAGAGEQYF.

CDR3 residues: CASSTGPGYGYTF. CDR3 nucleotides: TGTGCCAGCAGCACAGGGCCGGGCTATGGCTACACCTTC. V and J are TRBV12-3 or TRBV12-4 and TRBJ1-2; tentative D call: TRBD1 (6 bases). The CDR3 has 13 amino acids. V dropped 6 bases and J dropped 4 bases, with 12 bases sitting between them.

J is TRBJ2-2 and V is TRBV6-5, with D possibly being TRBD1 (5 bases). The germline V gene encodes CDR1 MNHEY and CDR2 SVGAGI. V was clipped by 8 bases and J by 0 bases, with 13 bases between them. The CDR3 is made up of 15 amino acids. CDR3: CASCRVPTNTGELFF. The CDR3, as DNA: TGTGCCAGCTGCAGGGTCCCGACGAACACCGGGGAGCTGTTTTTT.

V is TRBV10-3 and J is TRBJ2-1, with no clear D. Deletions cut 4 bases from V and 8 bases from J, with 9 bases between. The CDR3 totals 12 residues. Germline CDR1 reads ENHRY; CDR2 reads SYGVKD. The CDR3 sequence is CAISASGDEQFF. The DNA of the CDR3 is TGTGCCATCAGTGCGTCTGGAGATGAGCAGTTCTTC.

This clone was detected only a few times. The genes are TRBV23-1 and TRBJ2-7, with D possibly being TRBD1 (6 bases). TRBV23-1 is an ORF, and what it does is uncertain. Trimming pared 7 bases from V and 0 bases from J, leaving 16 bases between. The CDR3 has 15 residues. DNA of the CDR3: TGCGCCAGCACCCTGAAGGACAGAACCTCCTACGAGCAGTACTTC. It encodes CASTLKDRTSYEQYF.

The chain recombines TRBV7-9 with TRBJ2-1; possible D gene TRBD1, 5 bases. This CDR3 is built from 15 residues. Between the trimmed V and J ends, which lost 1 base and 7 bases, there was a span of 14 bases. Germline CDR1 and CDR2: SEHNR and FQNEAQ (reference sequence). The CDR3 loop reads CASSLVQGVTNEQFF. For the CDR3, the DNA is TGTGCCAGCAGCTTAGTACAAGGGGTGACAAATGAGCAGTTCTTC.

This clone was counted ten times or more. The V call is TRBV4-1, the J call TRBJ1-1; no clear D. The CDR3 is made up of 13 amino acids. The germline V and J ends were trimmed by 0 bases and 10 bases, with 12 bases remaining between them. CDR1 is MGHRA and CDR2 is YSYEKL in the germline V gene. The CDR3 reads CASSQEGRSSAFF. As DNA, the CDR3 is TGCGCCAGCAGCCAAGAGGGCAGGTCGTCAGCTTTCTTT.

V is TRBV18 and J is TRBJ2-7; D is undetermined. CDR1 is KGHSH and CDR2 is LQKENI in the germline V gene. The CDR3 length is 16 residues. The ends were cut back, 3 bases at V and 0 bases at J, with 15 bases in the middle. In nucleotides, the CDR3 is TGTGCCAGCTCACCGGCAGACTCACGAAGCTCCTACGAGCAGTACTTC. The encoded protein is CASSPADSRSSYEQYF.

To note about this clone: Its ends do not fully match the called genes, so a read error is possible. This chain uses TRBV7-7 with TRBJ2-5, with 8 bases identical to TRBD2. The CDR3 has 16 amino acids. The germline CDR1 and CDR2 sequences are SSHAT and FNYEAQ (reference sequence). CDR3 coding DNA: TGTGCTAGCAGCATCTCCCCCGGGGGGGGAGGAGAGACCCAGTACTTC. It is translated as CASSISPGGGGETQYF.

The chain couples TRBV11-2 to TRBJ2-1; a weak D match, TRBD1 (5 bases). V was clipped by 5 bases and J by 8 bases, with 25 bases between them. In germline, CDR1 is SGHAT, CDR2 FQNNGV. This CDR3 is 17 amino acids long. Here the CDR3 reads CASSDPTQDPSHHEQFF. CDR3 in DNA: TGTGCCAGCAGCGACCCCACACAGGATCCCTCCCACCATGAGCAGTTCTTC.

The chain links TRBV6-5 to TRBJ1-1, with TRBD1 as a possible D gene (6 bases). Trimming took 6 bases from V and 1 from J, leaving 9 bases between them. Germline loops: CDR1 MNHEY, CDR2 SVGAGI. The CDR3 extends over 13 amino acids. Here the CDR3 reads CASRDRPNTEAFF. The CDR3 coding sequence is TGTGCCAGCAGGGACAGACCGAACACTGAAGCTTTCTTT.

The chain couples TRBV27 to TRBJ2-3, with D unresolved. Germline V CDR1 and CDR2: MNHEY, SMNVEV (reference sequence). CDR3 length: 17 residues. V dropped 5 bases and J dropped 6 bases, with 24 bases sitting between them. For the CDR3, the DNA is TGTGCCAGCAGTGTTCGGCCGACTGCCCTCCGAGTCGATACGCAGTATTTT. It codes for CASSVRPTALRVDTQYF.

This sequence joins TRBV27 and TRBJ1-5, with TRBD1 as a possible D gene (5 bases). The CDR3 runs to 13 residues. With 3 bases removed from V and 6 bases from J, the gap between germline ends came to 9 bases. CDR1 is MNHEY, CDR2 SMNVEV, per germline (reference sequence). The DNA of the CDR3 is TGTGCCAGCAGTTTCAGGGAGGGTCAGCCCCAGCATTTT. Translating it yields CASSFREGQPQHF.

This chain uses TRBV18 with TRBJ1-1, with TRBD1 matching over 7 bases. J was trimmed by 8 bases and V by 6 bases; bases with no gene match: 6. CDR1 KGHSH and CDR2 LQKENI come from the germline V gene. The CDR3 spans 12 residues. The CDR3 spells CASSLQGSEAFF. For the CDR3, the DNA is TGTGCCAGCTCTCTACAGGGGTCCGAAGCTTTCTTT.

The J gene is TRBJ2-3, the V gene TRBV7-2; D may be TRBD1 (6 bases). There are 15 residues in the CDR3. Trimming pared 5 bases from V and 1 base from J, leaving 13 bases between. Germline CDR1 and CDR2: SGHTA and FQGNSA. CDR3 in amino acids: CASSPQGSGTDTQYF. Written as DNA, the CDR3 is TGTGCCAGCAGCCCCCAGGGGTCCGGCACAGATACGCAGTATTTT.

V gene TRBV2 combines with J gene TRBJ1-2; a possible D gene is TRBD1 (5 bases). This CDR3 region has 14 residues. From germline, CDR1 is SNHLY and CDR2 FYNNEI. V gave up 5 bases and J gave up 0 bases, with 10 bases separating them. CDR3 region: CASSQGIANYGYTF. For the CDR3, the DNA is TGTGCCAGCAGTCAGGGTATCGCTAACTATGGCTACACCTTC.

The CDR3 sequence: CASSQYQANYGYTF. CDR3 DNA sequence: TGTGCCAGCAGCCAATATCAGGCTAACTATGGCTACACCTTC. This rearrangement joins TRBV3-1 (or the pseudogene TRBV3-2) to TRBJ1-2; D ambiguous. Per the germline V gene, CDR1 is LGHDT and CDR2 is YNNKEL (reference sequence). Trimming took off 2 bases at V and 0 bases at J, with 7 bases between the two ends. The CDR3 has 14 residues.

This clone was picked up a small number of times. The V call is TRBV5-8, the J call TRBJ2-2; D is undetermined. Germline V CDR1 and CDR2: SGHTS, YDEGEE. This CDR3 has 10 residues. The V and J ends lost 8 bases and 6 bases respectively, with 5 bases between them. The CDR3, as DNA: TGTGCCAGTAGAGCCGGGGAGCTGTTTTTT. Translation gives CASRAGELFF.

This clone was picked up many times. The genes are TRBV4-2 and TRBJ1-6, with D hard to call. The ends were cut back, 1 base at V and 7 bases at J, with 8 bases in the middle. Per the germline V gene, CDR1 is LGHNA and CDR2 is YNFKEQ. The CDR3 totals 14 residues. CDR3 amino acids: CASSQGIYNSPLHF. The CDR3 region has the DNA TGTGCCAGCAGCCAAGGCATCTACAATTCACCCCTCCACTTT.

The gene calls are TRBV6-5 and TRBJ1-1; maybe TRBD1 (6 bases). The CDR3 is 13 residues long. V lost 7 bases and J 1 base, leaving 10 bases between the germline ends. CDR1 and CDR2 from the germline V gene are MNHEY and SVGAGI. In DNA, the CDR3 is TGTGCCAGCAACAACAGGGCGAACACTGAAGCTTTCTTT. Translated: CASNNRANTEAFF.

V is TRBV30 and J is TRBJ2-2; 8 nucleotides agree with TRBD1. The CDR3 has 18 amino acids. The germline gives CDR1 GTSNPN, CDR2 SVGIG (reference sequence). Unmatched junction bases numbered 13, after V lost 0 bases and J lost 4 bases. CDR3 coding DNA: TGTGCCTGGAGTGTACACAGTTGGACAGGGATGGGCACCGGGGAGCTGTTTTTT. It encodes CAWSVHSWTGMGTGELFF.

This clone showed up just a few times. The V and J genes are TRBV30 and TRBJ2-3, with unresolved D. CDR1 is GTSNPN, CDR2 SVGIG, per germline (reference sequence). With 0 bases removed from V and 6 bases from J, the gap between germline ends came to 7 bases. The CDR3 runs 12 residues. CDR3 sequence: CAWSVAPDTQYF. The CDR3, as DNA: TGTGCCTGGAGTGTAGCCCCGGATACGCAGTATTTT.